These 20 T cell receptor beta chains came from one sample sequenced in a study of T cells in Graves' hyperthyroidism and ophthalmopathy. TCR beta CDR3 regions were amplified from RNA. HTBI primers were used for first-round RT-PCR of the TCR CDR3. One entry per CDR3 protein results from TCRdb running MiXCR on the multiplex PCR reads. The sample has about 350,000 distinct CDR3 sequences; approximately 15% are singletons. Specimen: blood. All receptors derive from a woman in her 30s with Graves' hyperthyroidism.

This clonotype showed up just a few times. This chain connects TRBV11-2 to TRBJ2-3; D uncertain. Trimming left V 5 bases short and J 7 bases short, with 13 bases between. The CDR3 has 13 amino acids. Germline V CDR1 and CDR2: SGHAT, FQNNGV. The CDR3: CASSTHFGNTQYF. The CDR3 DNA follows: TGTGCCAGCAGCACACATTTTGGGAATACGCAGTATTTT. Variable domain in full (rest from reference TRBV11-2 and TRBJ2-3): EAGVAQSPRYKIIEKRQSVAFWCNPISGHATLYWYQQILGQGPKLLIQFQNNGVVDDSQLPKDRFSAERLKGVDSTLKIQPAKLEDSAVYLCASSTHFGNTQYFGPGTRLTVL.

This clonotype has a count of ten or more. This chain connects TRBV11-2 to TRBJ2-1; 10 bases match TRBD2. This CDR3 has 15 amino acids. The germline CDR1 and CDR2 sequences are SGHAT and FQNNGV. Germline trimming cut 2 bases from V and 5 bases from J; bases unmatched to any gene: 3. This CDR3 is CASSLYLAGDNEQFF. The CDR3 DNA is TGTGCCAGCAGCTTATACCTAGCGGGAGACAATGAGCAGTTCTTC.

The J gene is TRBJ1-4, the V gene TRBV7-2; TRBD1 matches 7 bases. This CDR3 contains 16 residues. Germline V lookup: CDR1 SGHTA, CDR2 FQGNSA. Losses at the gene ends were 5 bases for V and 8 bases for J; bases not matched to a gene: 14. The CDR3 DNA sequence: TGTGCCAGCAGCACCCACTCAGGGGGAGTGAGAGAAAAACTGTTTTTT. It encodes CASSTHSGGVREKLFF.

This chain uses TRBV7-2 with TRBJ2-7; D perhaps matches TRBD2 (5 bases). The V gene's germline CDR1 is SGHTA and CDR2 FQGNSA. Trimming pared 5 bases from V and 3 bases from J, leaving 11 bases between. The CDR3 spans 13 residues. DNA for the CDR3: TGTGCCAGCAGCCCCCACCGGGGCTACGAGCAGTACTTC. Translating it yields CASSPHRGYEQYF.

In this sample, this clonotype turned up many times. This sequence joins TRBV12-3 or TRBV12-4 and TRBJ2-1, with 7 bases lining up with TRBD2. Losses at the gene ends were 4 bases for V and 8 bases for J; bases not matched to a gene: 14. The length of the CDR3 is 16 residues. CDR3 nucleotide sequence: TGTGCCAGCAGTTCAAACCCAGCCCGGGGGGACGATGAGCAGTTCTTC. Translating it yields CASSSNPARGDDEQFF.

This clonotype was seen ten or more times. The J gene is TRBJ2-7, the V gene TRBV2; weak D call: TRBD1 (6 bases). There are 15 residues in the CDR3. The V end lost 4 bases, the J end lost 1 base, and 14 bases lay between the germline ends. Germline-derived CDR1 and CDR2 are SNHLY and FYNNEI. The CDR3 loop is CASSVTGWNSYEQYF. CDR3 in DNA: TGTGCCAGCAGTGTAACAGGGTGGAATTCCTACGAGCAGTACTTC. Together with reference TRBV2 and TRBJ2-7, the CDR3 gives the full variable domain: EPEVTQTPSHQVTQMGQEVILRCVPISNHLYFYWYRQILGQKVEFLVSFYNNEISEKSEIFDDQFSVERPDGSNFTLKIRSTKLEDSAMYFCASSVTGWNSYEQYFGPGTRLTVT.

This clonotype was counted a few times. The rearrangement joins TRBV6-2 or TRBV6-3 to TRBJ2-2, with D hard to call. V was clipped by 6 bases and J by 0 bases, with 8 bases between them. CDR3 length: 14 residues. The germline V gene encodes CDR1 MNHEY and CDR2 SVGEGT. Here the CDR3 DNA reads TGTGCCAGCAGGCGACTCGCGAACACCGGGGAGCTGTTTTTT. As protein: CASRRLANTGELFF.

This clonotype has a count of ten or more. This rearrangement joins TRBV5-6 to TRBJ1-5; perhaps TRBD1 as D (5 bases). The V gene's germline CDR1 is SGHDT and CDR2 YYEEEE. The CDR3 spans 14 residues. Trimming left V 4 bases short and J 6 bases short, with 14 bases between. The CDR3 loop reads CASSVGTTFQPQHF. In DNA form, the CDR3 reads TGTGCCAGCAGCGTCGGGACGACGTTTCAGCCCCAGCATTTT.

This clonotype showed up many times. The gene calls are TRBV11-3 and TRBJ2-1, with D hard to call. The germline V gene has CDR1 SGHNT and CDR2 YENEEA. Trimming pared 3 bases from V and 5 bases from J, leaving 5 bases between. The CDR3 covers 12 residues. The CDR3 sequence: CASSFKDNEQFF. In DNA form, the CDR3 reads TGTGCCAGCAGCTTCAAGGACAATGAGCAGTTCTTC.

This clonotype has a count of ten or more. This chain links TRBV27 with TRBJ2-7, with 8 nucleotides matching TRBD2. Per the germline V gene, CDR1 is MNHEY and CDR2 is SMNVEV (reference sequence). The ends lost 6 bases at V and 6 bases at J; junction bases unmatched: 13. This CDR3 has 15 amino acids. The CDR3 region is CASSPLAGLRGEQYF. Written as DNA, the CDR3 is TGTGCCAGCAGCCCTCTAGCGGGCCTCAGGGGCGAGCAGTACTTC.

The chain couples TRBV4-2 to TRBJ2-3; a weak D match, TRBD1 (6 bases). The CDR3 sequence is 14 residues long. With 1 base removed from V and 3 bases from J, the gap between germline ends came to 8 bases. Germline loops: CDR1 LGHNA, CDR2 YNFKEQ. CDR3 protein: CASSQGDITDTQYF. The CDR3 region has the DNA TGTGCCAGCAGCCAAGGGGACATAACAGATACGCAGTATTTT.

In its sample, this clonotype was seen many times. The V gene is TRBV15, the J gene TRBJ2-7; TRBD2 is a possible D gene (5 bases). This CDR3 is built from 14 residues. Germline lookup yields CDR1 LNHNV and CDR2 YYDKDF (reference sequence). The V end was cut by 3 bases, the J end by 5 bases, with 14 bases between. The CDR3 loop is CATSREGGPDEQYF. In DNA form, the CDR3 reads TGTGCCACCAGCAGGGAAGGAGGTCCCGACGAGCAGTACTTC.

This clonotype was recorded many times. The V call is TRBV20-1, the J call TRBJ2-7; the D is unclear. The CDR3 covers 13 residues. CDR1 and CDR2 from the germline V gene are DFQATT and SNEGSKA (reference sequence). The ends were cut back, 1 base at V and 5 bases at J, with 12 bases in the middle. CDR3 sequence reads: CSARGSDDHEQYF. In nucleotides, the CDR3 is TGCAGTGCTAGAGGAAGTGACGACCACGAGCAGTACTTC.

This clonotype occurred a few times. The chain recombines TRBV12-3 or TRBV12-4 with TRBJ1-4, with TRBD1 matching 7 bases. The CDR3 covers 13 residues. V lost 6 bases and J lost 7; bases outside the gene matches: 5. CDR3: CASRSTGFEKLFF. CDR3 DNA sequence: TGTGCCAGCAGATCGACAGGGTTTGAAAAACTGTTTTTT.

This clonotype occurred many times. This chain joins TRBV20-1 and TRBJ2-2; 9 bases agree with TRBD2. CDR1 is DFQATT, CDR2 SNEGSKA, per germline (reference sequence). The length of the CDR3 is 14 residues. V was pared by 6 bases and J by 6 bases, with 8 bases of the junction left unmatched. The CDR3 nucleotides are TGCAGTGCCGCGGCGATAGCGGGAGCCGGGGAGCTGTTTTTT. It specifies CSAAAIAGAGELFF.

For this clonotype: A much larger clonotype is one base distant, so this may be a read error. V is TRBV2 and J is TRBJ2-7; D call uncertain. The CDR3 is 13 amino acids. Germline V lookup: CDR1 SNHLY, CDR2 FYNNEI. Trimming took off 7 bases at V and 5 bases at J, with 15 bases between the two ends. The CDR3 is CASNRGRADEQYF. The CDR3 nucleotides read TGTGCCAGCAATCGAGGACGGGCTGACGAGCAGTACTTC.

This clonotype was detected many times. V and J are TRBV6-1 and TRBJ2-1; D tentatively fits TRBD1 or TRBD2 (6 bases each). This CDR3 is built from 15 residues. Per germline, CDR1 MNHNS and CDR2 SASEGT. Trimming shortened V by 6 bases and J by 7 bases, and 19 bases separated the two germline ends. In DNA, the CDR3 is TGTGCCAGCAGGTTTGGGGGGCCCACCCCAAATGAGCAGTTCTTC. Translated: CASRFGGPTPNEQFF.

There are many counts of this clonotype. The DNA of the CDR3 is TGTGCCAGCAGTCCGCCAAGGACTAGCGGGAGTTTGGATGAGCAGTTCTTC. Translating gives CASSPPRTSGSLDEQFF. The chain carries TRBV28 and TRBJ2-1, with 13 positions matching TRBD2. Germline V gene sequence: CDR1 MDHEN, CDR2 SYDVKM. After removal of 5 bases from V and 8 bases from J, the junction contained 12 bases not matched to a gene. The CDR3 consists of 17 residues.

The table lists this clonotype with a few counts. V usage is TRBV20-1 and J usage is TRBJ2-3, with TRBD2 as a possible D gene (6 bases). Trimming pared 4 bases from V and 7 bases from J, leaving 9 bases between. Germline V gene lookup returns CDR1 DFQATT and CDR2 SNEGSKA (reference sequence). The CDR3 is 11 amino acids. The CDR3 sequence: CSATGGNTQYF. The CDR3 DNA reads TGCAGTGCTACGGGCGGGAATACGCAGTATTTT.

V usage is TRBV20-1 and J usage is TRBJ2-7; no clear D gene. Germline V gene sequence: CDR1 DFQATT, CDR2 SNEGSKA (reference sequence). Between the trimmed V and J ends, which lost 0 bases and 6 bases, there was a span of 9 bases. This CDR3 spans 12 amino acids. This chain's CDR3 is CSARDFLLEQYF. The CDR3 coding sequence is TGCAGTGCTAGAGATTTCCTCCTCGAGCAGTACTTC.